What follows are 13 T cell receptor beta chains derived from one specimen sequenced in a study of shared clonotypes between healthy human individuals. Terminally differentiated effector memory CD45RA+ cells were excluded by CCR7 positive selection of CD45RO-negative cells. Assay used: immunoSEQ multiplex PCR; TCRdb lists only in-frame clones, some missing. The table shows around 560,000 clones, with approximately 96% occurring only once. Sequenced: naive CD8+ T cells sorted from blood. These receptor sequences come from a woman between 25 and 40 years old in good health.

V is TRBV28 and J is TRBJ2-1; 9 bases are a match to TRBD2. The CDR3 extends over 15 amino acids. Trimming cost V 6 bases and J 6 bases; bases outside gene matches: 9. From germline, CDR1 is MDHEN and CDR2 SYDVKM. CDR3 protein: CASSPPAGGRNEQFF. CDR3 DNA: TGTGCCAGCAGCCCCCCAGCGGGAGGACGCAATGAGCAGTTCTTC.

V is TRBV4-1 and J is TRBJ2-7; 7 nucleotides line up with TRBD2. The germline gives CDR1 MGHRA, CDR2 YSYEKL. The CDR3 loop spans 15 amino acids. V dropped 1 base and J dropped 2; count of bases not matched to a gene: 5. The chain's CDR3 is CASSQGGGSAYEQYF. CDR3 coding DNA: TGCGCCAGCAGCCAAGGCGGCGGGAGCGCCTACGAGCAGTACTTC.

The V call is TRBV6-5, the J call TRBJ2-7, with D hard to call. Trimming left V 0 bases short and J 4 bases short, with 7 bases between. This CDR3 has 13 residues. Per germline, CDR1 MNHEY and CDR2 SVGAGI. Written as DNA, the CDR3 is TGTGCCAGCAGTTACTCCGGAGAGTACGAGCAGTACTTC. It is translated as CASSYSGEYEQYF.

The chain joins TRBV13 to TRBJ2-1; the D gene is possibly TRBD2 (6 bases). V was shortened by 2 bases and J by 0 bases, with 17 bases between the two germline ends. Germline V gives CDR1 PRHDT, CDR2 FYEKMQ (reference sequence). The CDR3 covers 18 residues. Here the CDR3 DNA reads TGTGCCAGCAGCTTAAGGATAGTGGCGGGGAGCTCCTACAATGAGCAGTTCTTC. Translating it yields CASSLRIVAGSSYNEQFF.

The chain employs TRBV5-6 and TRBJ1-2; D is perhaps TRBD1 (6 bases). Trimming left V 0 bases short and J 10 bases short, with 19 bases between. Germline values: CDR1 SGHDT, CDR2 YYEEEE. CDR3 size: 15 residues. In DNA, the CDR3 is TGTGCCAGCAGCTTGGCGGGGGGCCAACCAACCTCCTACACCTTC. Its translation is CASSLAGGQPTSYTF.

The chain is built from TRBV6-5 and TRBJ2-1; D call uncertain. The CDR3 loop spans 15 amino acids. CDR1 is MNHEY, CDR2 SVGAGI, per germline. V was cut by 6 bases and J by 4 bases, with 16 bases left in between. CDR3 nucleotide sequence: TGTGCCAGCAGGACTGGGGTTGGGGAATACAATGAGCAGTTCTTC. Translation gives CASRTGVGEYNEQFF.

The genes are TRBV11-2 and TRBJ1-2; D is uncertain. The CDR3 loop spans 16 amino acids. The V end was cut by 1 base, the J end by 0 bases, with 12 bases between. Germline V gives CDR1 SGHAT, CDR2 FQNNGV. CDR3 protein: CASSLGVRGSNYGYTF. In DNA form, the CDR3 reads TGTGCCAGCAGCTTAGGGGTACGGGGTTCTAACTATGGCTACACCTTC.

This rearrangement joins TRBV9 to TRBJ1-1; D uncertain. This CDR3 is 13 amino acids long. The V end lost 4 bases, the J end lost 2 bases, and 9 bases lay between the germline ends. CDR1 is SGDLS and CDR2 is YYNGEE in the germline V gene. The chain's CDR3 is CASSIDGNTEAFF. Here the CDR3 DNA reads TGTGCCAGCAGCATAGACGGAAACACTGAAGCTTTCTTT.

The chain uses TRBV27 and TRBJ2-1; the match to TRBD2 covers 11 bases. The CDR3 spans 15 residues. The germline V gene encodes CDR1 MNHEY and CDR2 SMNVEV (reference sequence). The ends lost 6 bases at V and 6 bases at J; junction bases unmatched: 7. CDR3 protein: CASSPLAGVPNEQFF. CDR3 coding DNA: TGTGCCAGCAGCCCACTAGCGGGAGTCCCCAATGAGCAGTTCTTC.

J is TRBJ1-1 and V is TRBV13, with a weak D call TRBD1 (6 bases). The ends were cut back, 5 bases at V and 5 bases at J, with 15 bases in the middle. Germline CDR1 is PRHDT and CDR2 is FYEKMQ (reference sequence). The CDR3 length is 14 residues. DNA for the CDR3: TGTGCCAGCAGCCTCCTACAGGGCGATACTGAAGCTTTCTTT. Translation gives CASSLLQGDTEAFF.

In DNA form, the CDR3 reads TGCAGCGTTGACCAACAGGAGACCGGGACTACTGAGACCCAGTACTTC. It specifies CSVDQQETGTTETQYF. The rearrangement links TRBV29-1 to TRBJ2-5, with 7 positions matching TRBD2. After removal of 3 bases from V and 5 bases from J, the junction contained 15 bases not matched to a gene. Germline loops: CDR1 SQVTM, CDR2 ANQGSEA. CDR3 length equals 16 residues. The full variable domain, completed using reference TRBV29-1 and TRBJ2-5, is SAVISQKPSRDICQRGTSLTIQCQVDSQVTMMFWYRQQPGQSLTLIATANQGSEATYESGFVIDKFPISRPNLTFSTLTVSNMSPEDSSIYLCSVDQQETGTTETQYFGPGTRLLVL.

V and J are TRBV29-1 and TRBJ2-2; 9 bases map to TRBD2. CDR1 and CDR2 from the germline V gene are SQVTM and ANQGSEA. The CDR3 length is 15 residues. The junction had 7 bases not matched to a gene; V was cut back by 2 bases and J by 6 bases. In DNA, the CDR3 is TGCAGCGTTGAAAGGCGGGAGGGGGGTGCCGGGGAGCTGTTTTTT. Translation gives CSVERREGGAGELFF.

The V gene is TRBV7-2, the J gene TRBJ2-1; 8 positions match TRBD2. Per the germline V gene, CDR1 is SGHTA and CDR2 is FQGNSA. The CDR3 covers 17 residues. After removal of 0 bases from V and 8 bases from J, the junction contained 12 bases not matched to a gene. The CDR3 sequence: CASSLAQSGGSRYEQFF. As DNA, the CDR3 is TGTGCCAGCAGCTTAGCGCAGAGCGGGGGCAGCAGGTATGAGCAGTTCTTC.